This entry lists 6 T cell receptor beta chains sequenced from one sample in a study of blood T cell repertoires in COVID-19. Profiling relied on immunoSEQ multiplex PCR, and the TCRdb table lists in-frame clones only, not all of them. The table records fewer than 35,000 clones, 88% of them present only once. Sequencing was performed on peripheral blood. The receptor set was obtained from a woman aged 45-59 years with active COVID-19.

V is TRBV28 and J is TRBJ2-5, with 8 bases lining up with TRBD1. CDR1 is MDHEN and CDR2 is SYDVKM in the germline V gene. This CDR3 is built from 15 residues. V shed 6 bases and J 5 bases; nucleotides not matched to a gene: 11. Here the CDR3 reads CASSRTGYRDETQYF. For the CDR3, the DNA is TGTGCCAGCAGCCGGACAGGGTACAGGGATGAGACCCAGTACTTC.

V is TRBV5-1 and J is TRBJ2-3; no clear D. The CDR3 sequence is 14 residues long. Trimming took off 4 bases at V and 4 bases at J, with 13 bases between the two ends. Per the germline V gene, CDR1 is SGHRS and CDR2 is YFSETQ. In DNA, the CDR3 is TGCGCCAGCAGCATTGGTCGCGCCGCAGATACGCAGTATTTT. This translates into CASSIGRAADTQYF.

The chain has TRBV6-5 and TRBJ2-7; TRBD1 aligns across 9 bases. V shed 4 bases and J 4 bases; nucleotides not matched to a gene: 8. Per germline, CDR1 MNHEY and CDR2 SVGAGI. This CDR3 region has 15 residues. The CDR3 DNA sequence: TGTGCCAGCAGTTCTCCCGGGACAGGGTTATACGAGCAGTACTTC. The encoded protein is CASSSPGTGLYEQYF.

V and J are TRBV25-1 and TRBJ2-1; D uncertain. Between the trimmed V and J ends, which lost 8 bases and 6 bases, there was a span of 8 bases. The CDR3 has 11 amino acids. Looked up from germline, CDR1 is MGHDK and CDR2 is SYGVNS. The CDR3 DNA reads TGTGCCAGCGACTCTCTCAATGAGCAGTTCTTC. This encodes CASDSLNEQFF.

The rearrangement links TRBV2 to TRBJ1-5, with 7 bases fitting TRBD1. This CDR3 is built from 14 residues. From germline, CDR1 is SNHLY and CDR2 FYNNEI. Trimming at V came to 3 bases and at J to 4 bases, leaving 3 bases not matched to a gene. Here the CDR3 DNA reads TGTGCCAGCAGTGAGGGCAGGGGGAATCAGCCCCAGCATTTT. This sequence encodes CASSEGRGNQPQHF.

This clone has a single count. The chain recombines TRBV7-2 with TRBJ1-1, with D perhaps TRBD1 (5 bases). The CDR3 extends over 14 amino acids. Germline loops: CDR1 SGHTA, CDR2 FQGNSA. V was shortened by 0 bases and J by 1 base, with 6 bases between the two germline ends. The CDR3: CASSLADKNTEAFF. The CDR3 nucleotides are TGTGCCAGCAGCTTAGCGGACAAGAACACTGAAGCTTTCTTT.